Listed here is a single TCR beta chain. Its cognate antigen is unknown. A history of autoimmune disease or systemic immunosuppression excluded patients. Sequencing was performed with immunoSEQ multiplex PCR; in TCRdb, only in-frame clones are kept and a portion is missing. The table has over 25,000 clones, 86% seen once. This entry comes from a study of OX40 agonist ivuxolimab in advanced cancers. Study-level background: Participants could have had prior anti-PD-1, anti-PD-L1 or anti-CTLA-4 therapy, and less than 45% had some. Three individuals attained partial responses, comprising one hepatocellular carcinoma case and two cutaneous melanoma cases. Study findings and constraints: Specificity for antigen went undetermined in the expanded peripheral T cells.

The specimen was CD4+ or CD8+ T cells sorted from blood, collected in a trial of the OX40 agonist ivuxolimab. The clonotype comes from an adult with an advanced solid tumor such as melanoma, head and neck, liver or kidney cancer.

CDR3 bases: TGTGCCAGCAGTCCGTACGACAGGTACACTGAAGCTTTCTTT. Translating it yields CASSPYDRYTEAFF. This chain uses TRBV28 with TRBJ1-1; tentatively, D is TRBD1 (6 bases). Germline V CDR1 and CDR2: MDHEN, SYDVKM. CDR3 length: 14 residues. V lost 5 bases, J lost 3 bases, and 13 bases lay in between.